This TCR beta chain was documented in a study of response to subunit inactivated influenza vaccine. Whole-study results and caveats: The authors suggested that every seasonal influenza vaccination recruits few new T cells.

This clonotype was counted between two and nine times. Its specificity is unknown. MiXCR, applied by TCRdb to the RT-PCR reads, yields one record per CDR3 protein. The sample has roughly 170,000 distinct CDR3 sequences, around 8.8% seen once. The J segment lost 3 bases and the V segment lost 0 bases, leaving 5 bases of the junction unmatched. Per the germline V gene, CDR1 is SGHRS and CDR2 is YFSETQ. CDR3 length equals 16 residues. The sequencing used non-naive T cells sorted from PBMCs, collected on the day of vaccination. This chain joins TRBV5-1 and TRBJ2-3, with 9 bases lining up with TRBD1. The TCR originated in a man in his forties or fifties who received an inactivated influenza vaccine. The CDR3 region is CASSLAWDRVTDTQYF. CDR3 DNA sequence: TGCGCCAGCAGCTTGGCTTGGGACAGGGTGACAGATACGCAGTATTTT.